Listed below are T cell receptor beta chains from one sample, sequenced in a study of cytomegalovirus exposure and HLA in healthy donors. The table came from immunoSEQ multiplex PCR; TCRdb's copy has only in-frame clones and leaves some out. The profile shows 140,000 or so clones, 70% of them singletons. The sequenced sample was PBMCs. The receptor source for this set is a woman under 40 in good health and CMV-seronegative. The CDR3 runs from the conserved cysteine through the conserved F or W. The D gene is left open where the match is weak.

CASSFYSGGADTQYF TRBV7-3 TRBD2 TRBJ2-3 15
CASSYSKQGAYEQYF TRBV6-5 TRBD1 - 15
CASSKPGQGLGEETQYF TRBV21-1 - TRBJ2-5 17
CASRNYGETQYF TRBV19 - TRBJ2-5 12
CASSLGDSDNSPLHF TRBV5-6 TRBD1 TRBJ1-6 15
CASYKTRQGDQPQHF TRBV21-1 - TRBJ1-5 15
CASSADGYTF TRBV19 - TRBJ1-2 10
CASSHQGVVGTEAFF TRBV28 TRBD1 TRBJ1-1 15
CASGDNRASYNEQFF TRBV28 - TRBJ2-1 15
CASSLASSGSTQYF TRBV5-4 TRBD2 TRBJ2-3 14
CASSLLGGGQGARDYGYTF TRBV5-4 TRBD1 TRBJ1-2 19
CASSPSVSYNEQFF TRBV18 - TRBJ2-1 14
CASSIKGIGEKLFF TRBV19 - TRBJ1-4 14
CASSPTSENTGELFF TRBV4-2 TRBD2 TRBJ2-2 15
CASSRTGYTGELFF TRBV14 TRBD1 TRBJ2-2 14